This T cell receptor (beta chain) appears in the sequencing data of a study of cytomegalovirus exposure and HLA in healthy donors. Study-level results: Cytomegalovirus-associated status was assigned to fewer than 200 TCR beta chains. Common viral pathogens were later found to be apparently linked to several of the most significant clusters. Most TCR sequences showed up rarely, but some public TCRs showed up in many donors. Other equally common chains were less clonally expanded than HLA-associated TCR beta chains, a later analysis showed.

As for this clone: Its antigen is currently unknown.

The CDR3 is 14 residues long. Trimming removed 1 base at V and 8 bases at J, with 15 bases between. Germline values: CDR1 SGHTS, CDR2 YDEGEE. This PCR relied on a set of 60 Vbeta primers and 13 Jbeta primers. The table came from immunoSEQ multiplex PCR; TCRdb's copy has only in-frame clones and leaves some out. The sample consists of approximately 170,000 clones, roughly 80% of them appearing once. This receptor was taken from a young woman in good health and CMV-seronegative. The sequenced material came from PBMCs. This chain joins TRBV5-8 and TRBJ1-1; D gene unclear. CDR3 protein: CASSLSPTTTEAFF. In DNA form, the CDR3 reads TGTGCCAGCAGCTTGTCGCCCACCACTACCGAAGCTTTCTTT.